This passage covers 27 T cell receptor beta chains from one sample sequenced in a study of glioma-infiltrating T cells. The iRepertoire nested amplicon-rescue multiplex PCR amplified TCR alpha and beta CDR3s from RNA. MiXCR was run by TCRdb on the multiplex PCR reads, yielding one entry per CDR3 protein. The repertoire holds fewer than 200,000 distinct CDR3 sequences, about 31% seen once, with roughly 21% in the top ten. Sequenced input: glioma tissue, nonneoplastic brain tissue, or PBMCs (not recorded which). Receptors originate from a human donor with low-grade glioma or glioblastoma, undergoing nonglioma brain surgery, or in good health (not recorded which).

V is TRBV2 and J is TRBJ2-1; D possibly corresponds to TRBD2 (5 bases). CDR3 length: 16 residues. Germline V gives CDR1 SNHLY, CDR2 FYNNEI. Trimming took 5 bases from V and 0 from J, leaving 14 bases between them. Here the CDR3 reads CASSIQRRSSYNEQFF. The CDR3 coding sequence is TGTGCCAGCAGTATCCAGCGGAGGAGCTCCTACAATGAGCAGTTCTTC.

This rearrangement joins TRBV5-1 to TRBJ2-3; TRBD2 might be the D (6 bases). The CDR3 has 14 residues. V was pared by 3 bases and J by 4 bases, with 12 bases between. The germline gives CDR1 SGHRS, CDR2 YFSETQ. The CDR3 reads CASSSSTGADTQYF. In nucleotides, the CDR3 is TGCGCCAGCAGCTCGTCCACGGGGGCAGATACGCAGTATTTT. Complete variable domain (other parts from reference TRBV5-1 and TRBJ2-3): KAGVTQTPRYLIKTRGQQVTLSCSPISGHRSVSWYQQTPGQGLQFLFEYFSETQRNKGNFPGRFSGRQFSNSRSEMNVSTLELGDSALYLCASSSSTGADTQYFGPGTRLTVL.

This sequence joins TRBV19 and TRBJ2-7; TRBD2 matches at 10 bases. V trimming: 4 bases; J trimming: 5 bases; junction bases outside the gene matches: 11. The CDR3 extends over 16 amino acids. The V gene's germline CDR1 is LNHDA and CDR2 SQIVND (reference sequence). In DNA form, the CDR3 reads TGTGCCAGTAGTACAGGGGTAGCGGGAGGTATCAACGAGCAGTACTTC. It yields the protein CASSTGVAGGINEQYF.

This clonotype was seen at least ten times. V is TRBV7-2 and J is TRBJ2-7; perhaps D is TRBD1 or TRBD2 (6 bases each). V was trimmed by 0 bases and J by 2 bases, leaving 17 bases between them. The CDR3 consists of 17 residues. From germline, CDR1 is SGHTA and CDR2 FQGNSA. The CDR3 DNA follows: TGTGCCAGCAGCTTAGCTGGGGCGTGGGGGGCGCCCTACGAGCAGTACTTC. Residues: CASSLAGAWGAPYEQYF. Supplemented by reference TRBV7-2 and TRBJ2-7, the full variable domain reads GAGVSQSPSNKVTEKGKDVELRCDPISGHTALYWYRQSLGQGLEFLIYFQGNSAPDKSGLPSDRFSAERTGGSVSTLTIQRTQQEDSAVYLCASSLAGAWGAPYEQYFGPGTRLTVT.

The V gene is TRBV4-2, the J gene TRBJ1-2; possibly TRBD1 for D (6 bases). Trimming removed 1 base at V and 2 bases at J, with 17 bases between. The CDR3 runs 17 residues. Looked up from germline, CDR1 is LGHNA and CDR2 is YNFKEQ. The CDR3 sequence: CASSQVGETGSNYGYTF. DNA of the CDR3: TGTGCCAGCAGCCAAGTAGGGGAGACAGGTTCAAACTATGGCTACACCTTC.

The chain combines TRBV6-2 or TRBV6-3 with TRBJ1-6, with 10 positions matching TRBD1. The CDR3 is 15 amino acids. The J segment lost 9 bases and the V segment lost 10 bases, leaving 12 bases of the junction unmatched. CDR1 is MNHEY, CDR2 SVGEGT, per germline. The CDR3 sequence: CANRGVGTGVSPLHF. The CDR3, as DNA: TGTGCCAACAGGGGGGTAGGGACAGGGGTTTCACCCCTCCACTTT.

This clonotype was seen many times. V is TRBV28 and J is TRBJ2-1; maybe TRBD1 (6 bases). Trimming removed 6 bases from V and 1 base from J, with 16 bases in between. This CDR3 spans 16 amino acids. The germline gives CDR1 MDHEN, CDR2 SYDVKM. The CDR3 reads CASRNYRGGSYNEQFF. DNA for the CDR3: TGTGCCAGCAGAAACTACCGAGGGGGTTCCTACAATGAGCAGTTCTTC.

In its sample, this clonotype was seen many times. V gene TRBV7-3 combines with J gene TRBJ1-5; D uncertain. The germline gives CDR1 SGHTA, CDR2 FQGTGA. V lost 3 bases, J lost 5 bases, and 8 bases lay in between. The CDR3 runs to 13 residues. DNA of the CDR3: TGTGCCAGCAGCTTTGGTTCCGATCAGCCCCAGCATTTT. It is translated as CASSFGSDQPQHF.

This clonotype was recorded at least ten times. CDR3 loop: CASSLWGNSNQPQHF. The CDR3 DNA sequence: TGTGCCAGCAGTTTATGGGGGAATAGCAATCAGCCCCAGCATTTT. V usage is TRBV27 and J usage is TRBJ1-5, with D possibly matching TRBD1 (5 bases). The CDR3 is 15 residues long. V was cut by 1 base and J by 0 bases, with 7 bases left in between. The germline gives CDR1 MNHEY, CDR2 SMNVEV (reference sequence).

As regards this clonotype: A much larger clone differs from this one at a single base, so this may be a read error. This sequence joins TRBV3-1 and TRBJ1-1; D perhaps matches TRBD1 (5 bases). This CDR3 has 16 residues. CDR1 and CDR2 (germline): LGHDT, YNNKEL (reference sequence). The CDR3 DNA follows: TGTGCCAGCATCCAAGATTGGATTCCGGGGGGAACTGAAGCTTTCTTT. It specifies CASIQDWIPGGTEAFF.

This sequence joins TRBV20-1 and TRBJ1-1; D is unresolved. CDR1 is DFQATT and CDR2 is SNEGSKA in the germline V gene (reference sequence). This CDR3 contains 11 residues. V lost 6 bases, J lost 5 bases, and 10 bases lay in between. The CDR3 here is CSAITKTEAFF. The CDR3 DNA sequence: TGCAGTGCCATCACGAAAACTGAAGCTTTCTTT.

J is TRBJ2-1 and V is TRBV27, with D possibly being TRBD1 or TRBD2 (5 bases each). Germline V gives CDR1 MNHEY, CDR2 SMNVEV (reference sequence). The CDR3 loop spans 14 amino acids. The V and J ends lost 0 bases and 10 bases respectively, with 13 bases between them. CDR3 sequence (DNA): TGTGCCAGCAGTTTATCACGGGACGGGGTGGAGCAGTTCTTC. Amino acids: CASSLSRDGVEQFF.

Ten or more counts support this clonotype. The V call is TRBV5-4, the J call TRBJ2-2, with 12 bases aligning to TRBD2. This CDR3 is built from 15 residues. Per the germline V gene, CDR1 is SGHNT and CDR2 is YYREEE (reference sequence). V shed 3 bases, J shed 7 bases, and the junction held 4 bases outside the gene matches. The CDR3 sequence is CASSSTSGRRGELFF. Here the CDR3 DNA reads TGTGCCAGCAGCTCGACTAGCGGGAGACGCGGGGAGCTGTTTTTT. The variable domain in full, completed from reference TRBV5-4 and TRBJ2-2, reads ETGVTQSPTHLIKTRGQQVTLRCSSQSGHNTVSWYQQALGQGPQFIFQYYREEENGRGNFPPRFSGLQFPNYSSELNVNALELDDSALYLCASSSTSGRRGELFFGEGSRLTVL.

This clonotype was seen at least ten times. The chain links TRBV6-2 or TRBV6-3 to TRBJ2-7; 9 nucleotides line up with TRBD2. The CDR3 spans 14 residues. Germline V gene data show CDR1 as MNHEY and CDR2 as SVGEGT. V dropped 7 bases and J dropped 3; count of bases not matched to a gene: 7. The CDR3 DNA sequence: TGTGCCAGCAAAGGGCTAGCGGGAAACTACGAGCAGTACTTC. It yields the protein CASKGLAGNYEQYF.

The chain uses TRBV6-2 or TRBV6-3 and TRBJ2-1; TRBD2 is a possible D gene (5 bases). Looked up from germline, CDR1 is MNHEY and CDR2 is SVGEGT. V shed 8 bases and J shed 0 bases, with 14 bases lying between them. This CDR3 comprises 15 residues. CDR3 coding DNA: TGTGCCAGCCTGACGGAGGTTAGCTCCTACAATGAGCAGTTCTTC. Its translation is CASLTEVSSYNEQFF.

In regard to this clonotype: The germline gene is not matched at one end of the junction; a read error may be the cause. The V and J genes are TRBV28 and TRBJ1-2; no firm D call. The CDR3 totals 12 residues. Germline V gene data show CDR1 as MDHEN and CDR2 as SYDVKM. CDR3 sequence reads: CARSSGSSVSPF. The CDR3 nucleotides are TGTGCCCGCAGCTCAGGTTCAAGTGTCTCCCCCTTC.

This clonotype appeared many times. The J gene is TRBJ1-1, the V gene TRBV19; D remains unclear. The germline CDR1 and CDR2 sequences are LNHDA and SQIVND (reference sequence). Trimming cost V 4 bases and J 2 bases, with 17 bases left between them. This CDR3 has 16 residues. As DNA, the CDR3 is TGTGCCAGTAGTAGTAATTTGGCCCCGGGAAACACTGAAGCTTTCTTT. Its translation is CASSSNLAPGNTEAFF.

The V gene is TRBV19, the J gene TRBJ1-5; the D is unclear. This CDR3 has 13 amino acids. V was clipped by 2 bases and J by 4 bases, with 6 bases between them. CDR1 is LNHDA and CDR2 is SQIVND in the germline V gene (reference sequence). This CDR3 reads CASSIKGNQPQHF. CDR3 nucleotides: TGTGCCAGTAGTATAAAGGGTAATCAGCCCCAGCATTTT.

The chain couples TRBV6-1 to TRBJ2-1, with D possibly being TRBD2 (7 bases). V lost 5 bases and J 7 bases, leaving 18 bases between the germline ends. This CDR3 spans 15 amino acids. Germline V gives CDR1 MNHNS, CDR2 SASEGT. CDR3 protein: CASSPPGGQPNEQFF. The CDR3 coding sequence is TGTGCCAGCAGTCCTCCCGGGGGGCAGCCGAATGAGCAGTTCTTC.

This clonotype came up many times. The genes are TRBV6-2 or TRBV6-3 and TRBJ2-7, with unresolved D. This CDR3 spans 12 amino acids. Germline lookup yields CDR1 MNHEY and CDR2 SVGEGT. The V end was cut by 2 bases, the J end by 2 bases, with 4 bases between. DNA for the CDR3: TGTGCCAGCAGTTACCCCACCTACGAGCAGTACTTC. Translation gives CASSYPTYEQYF.

There are many counts of this clonotype. The CDR3 coding sequence is TGTGCCATCAGTGCGGACGGAAATAGCAATCAGCCCCAGCATTTT. The encoded protein is CAISADGNSNQPQHF. The chain carries TRBV10-3 and TRBJ1-5; no definite D call. This CDR3 comprises 15 residues. Per germline, CDR1 ENHRY and CDR2 SYGVKD. The ends were cut back, 4 bases at V and 0 bases at J, with 10 bases in the middle.

Notes on this clonotype: A much larger clone sits a single nucleotide away, making a read error possible. V is TRBV5-5 and J is TRBJ2-3, with D possibly TRBD2 on 5 matching bases. This CDR3 has 12 amino acids. Per the germline V gene, CDR1 is SGHKS and CDR2 is YYEKEE (reference sequence). V was cut by 4 bases and J by 7 bases, with 10 bases left in between. The chain's CDR3 is CASSRGIYTQYF. DNA of the CDR3: TGTGCCAGCAGCCGGGGTATCTATACGCAGTATTTT.

A word on this clonotype: A much larger clone differs by one base, so this may be a read error. This sequence joins TRBV7-2 and TRBJ2-7, with 7 bases matching TRBD2. There are 17 residues in the CDR3. Germline-derived CDR1 and CDR2 are SGHTA and FQGNSA. This chain's CDR3 is CASSLMASGMSSYEQSF. The CDR3 DNA follows: TGTGCCAGCAGCTTAATGGCTAGCGGAATGAGCTCCTACGAGCAGTCCTTC.

The count of this clonotype is one. It may be a read error: a sequence one base away is much more abundant. The V call is TRBV14, the J call TRBJ2-1; possibly TRBD1 or TRBD2 for D (5 bases each). V was pared by 4 bases and J by 10 bases, with 17 bases between. CDR3 size: 14 residues. The V gene's germline CDR1 is SGHDN and CDR2 FVKESK. The CDR3 DNA is TGTGCCAGCAGCCCCTGGGACCGGGCCAACGAGCAGTTCTTC. This encodes CASSPWDRANEQFF.

Concerning this clonotype: One end of the junction fails to match germline, which may point to a read error. The genes are TRBV4-1 and TRBJ1-2; D possibly corresponds to TRBD1 (5 bases). This CDR3 has 13 amino acids. Germline V CDR1 and CDR2: MGHRA, YSYEKL. The CDR3: CASSQTATYGYTF. The CDR3 DNA is TGCGCTAGCAGCCAGACAGCGACCTATGGCTACACCTTC.

This clonotype was picked up a small number of times. The chain has TRBV5-1 and TRBJ1-1; the D is unclear. Trimming removed 0 bases from V and 2 bases from J, with 8 bases in between. This CDR3 has 14 amino acids. CDR1 is SGHRS and CDR2 is YFSETQ in the germline V gene. CDR3 in DNA: TGCGCCAGCAGCTTGGATCCCCAAAACACTGAAGCTTTCTTT. It specifies CASSLDPQNTEAFF.

Comments on this clonotype: An end of the junction differs from the germline gene, which may be a read error. The chain combines TRBV7-2 with TRBJ1-5; D gene ambiguous. This CDR3 is 15 amino acids long. Germline values: CDR1 SGHTA, CDR2 FQGNSA. DNA for the CDR3: TGTGCCAGCAGATTAGATGGGAATAGCAATCAGCCCCAGCATTTT. Its protein is CASRLDGNSNQPQHF.